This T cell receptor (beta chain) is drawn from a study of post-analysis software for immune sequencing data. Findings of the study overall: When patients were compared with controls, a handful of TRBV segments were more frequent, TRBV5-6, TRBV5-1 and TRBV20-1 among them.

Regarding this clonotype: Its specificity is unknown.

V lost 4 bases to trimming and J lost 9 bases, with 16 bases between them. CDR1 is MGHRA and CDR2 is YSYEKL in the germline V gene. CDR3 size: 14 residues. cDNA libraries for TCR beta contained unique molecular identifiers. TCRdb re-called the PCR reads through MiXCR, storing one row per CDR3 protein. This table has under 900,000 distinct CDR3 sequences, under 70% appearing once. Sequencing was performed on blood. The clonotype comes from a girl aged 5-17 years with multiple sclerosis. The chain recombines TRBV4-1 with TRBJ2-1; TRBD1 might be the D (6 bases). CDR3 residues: CASSPSGQLGEQFF. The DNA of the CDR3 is TGCGCCAGCAGCCCCTCAGGACAGCTGGGTGAGCAGTTCTTC.